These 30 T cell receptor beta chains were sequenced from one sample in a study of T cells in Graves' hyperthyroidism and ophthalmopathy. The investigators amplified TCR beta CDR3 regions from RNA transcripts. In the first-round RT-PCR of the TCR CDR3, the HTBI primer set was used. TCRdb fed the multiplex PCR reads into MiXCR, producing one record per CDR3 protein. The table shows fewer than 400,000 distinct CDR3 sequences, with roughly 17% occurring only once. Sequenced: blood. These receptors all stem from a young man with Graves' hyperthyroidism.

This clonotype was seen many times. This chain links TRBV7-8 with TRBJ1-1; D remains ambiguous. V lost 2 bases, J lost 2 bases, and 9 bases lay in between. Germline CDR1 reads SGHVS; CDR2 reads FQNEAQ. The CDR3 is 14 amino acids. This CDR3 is CASSLSGSNTEAFF. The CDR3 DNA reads TGTGCCAGCAGCTTAAGTGGCTCTAACACTGAAGCTTTCTTT.

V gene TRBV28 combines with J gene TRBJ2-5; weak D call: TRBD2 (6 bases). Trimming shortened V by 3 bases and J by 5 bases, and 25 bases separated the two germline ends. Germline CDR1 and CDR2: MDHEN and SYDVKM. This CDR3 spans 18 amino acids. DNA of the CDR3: TGTGCCAGCAGTTTCCCAGGACTTTTTTCCGGGAGTGGTGAGACCCAGTACTTC. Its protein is CASSFPGLFSGSGETQYF.

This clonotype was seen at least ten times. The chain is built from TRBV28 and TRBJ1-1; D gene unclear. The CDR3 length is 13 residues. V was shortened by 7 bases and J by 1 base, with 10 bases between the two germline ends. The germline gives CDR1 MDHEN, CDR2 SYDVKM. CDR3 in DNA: TGTGCCAGCAAAACTTGGGGGAACACTGAAGCTTTCTTT. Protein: CASKTWGNTEAFF.

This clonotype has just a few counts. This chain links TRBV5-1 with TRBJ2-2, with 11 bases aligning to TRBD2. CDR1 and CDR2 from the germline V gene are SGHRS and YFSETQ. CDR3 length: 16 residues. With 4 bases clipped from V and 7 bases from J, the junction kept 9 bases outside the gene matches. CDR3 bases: TGCGCCAGCAGCCCCGCTACTAGCGGGAGTAACGGGGAGCTGTTTTTT. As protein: CASSPATSGSNGELFF. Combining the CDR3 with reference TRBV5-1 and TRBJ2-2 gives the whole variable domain KAGVTQTPRYLIKTRGQQVTLSCSPISGHRSVSWYQQTPGQGLQFLFEYFSETQRNKGNFPGRFSGRQFSNSRSEMNVSTLELGDSALYLCASSPATSGSNGELFFGEGSRLTVL.

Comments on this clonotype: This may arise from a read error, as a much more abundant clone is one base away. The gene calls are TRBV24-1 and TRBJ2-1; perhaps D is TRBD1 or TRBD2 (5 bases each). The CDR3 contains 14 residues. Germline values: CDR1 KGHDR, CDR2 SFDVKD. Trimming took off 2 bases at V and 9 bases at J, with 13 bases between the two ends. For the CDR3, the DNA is TGTGCCACCAGTGATTCCCTTGAGGGGAGTGAGCAGTTCTTC. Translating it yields CATSDSLEGSEQFF.

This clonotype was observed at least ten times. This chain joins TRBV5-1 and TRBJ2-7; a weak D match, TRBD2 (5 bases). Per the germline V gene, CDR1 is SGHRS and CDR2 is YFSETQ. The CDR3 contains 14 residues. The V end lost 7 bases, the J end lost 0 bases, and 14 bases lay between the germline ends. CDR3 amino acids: CASSGSGVSYEQYF. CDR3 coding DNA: TGCGCCAGCTCCGGCAGCGGAGTCTCCTACGAGCAGTACTTC.

The CDR3 region has the DNA TGTGCCAGTAGCGATGGGACACCCGTCAACATTCAGTACTTC. This gives the protein CASSDGTPVNIQYF. V and J are TRBV19 and TRBJ2-4; the D gene is possibly TRBD1 (6 bases). V dropped 6 bases and J dropped 7 bases, with 16 bases sitting between them. Germline values: CDR1 LNHDA, CDR2 SQIVND (reference sequence). CDR3 size: 14 residues.

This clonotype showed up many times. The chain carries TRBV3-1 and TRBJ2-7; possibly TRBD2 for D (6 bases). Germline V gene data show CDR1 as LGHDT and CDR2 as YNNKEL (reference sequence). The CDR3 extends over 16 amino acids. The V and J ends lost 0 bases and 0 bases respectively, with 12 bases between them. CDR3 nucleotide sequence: TGTGCCAGCAGCCAAGATCTAGGCGGGACCTCCTACGAGCAGTACTTC. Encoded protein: CASSQDLGGTSYEQYF.

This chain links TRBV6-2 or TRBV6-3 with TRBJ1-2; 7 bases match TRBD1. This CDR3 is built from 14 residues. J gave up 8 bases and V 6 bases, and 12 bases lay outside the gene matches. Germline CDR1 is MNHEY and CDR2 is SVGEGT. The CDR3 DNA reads TGTGCCAGCAGCCCTCGACAGGGTATAGGGGGCTACACCTTC. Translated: CASSPRQGIGGYTF.

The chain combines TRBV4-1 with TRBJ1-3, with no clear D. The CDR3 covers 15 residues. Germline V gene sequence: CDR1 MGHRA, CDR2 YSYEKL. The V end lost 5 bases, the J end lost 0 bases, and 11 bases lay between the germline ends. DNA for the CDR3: TGCGCCAGCAGCGACGCGCCGAGCTCTGGAAACACCATATATTTT. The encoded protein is CASSDAPSSGNTIYF.

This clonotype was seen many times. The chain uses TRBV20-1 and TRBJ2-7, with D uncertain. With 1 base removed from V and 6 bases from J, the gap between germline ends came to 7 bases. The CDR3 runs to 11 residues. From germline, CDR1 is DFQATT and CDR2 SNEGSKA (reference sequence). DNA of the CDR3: TGCAGTGCTAGAGGTGTTGCCGAGCAGTACTTC. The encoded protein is CSARGVAEQYF.

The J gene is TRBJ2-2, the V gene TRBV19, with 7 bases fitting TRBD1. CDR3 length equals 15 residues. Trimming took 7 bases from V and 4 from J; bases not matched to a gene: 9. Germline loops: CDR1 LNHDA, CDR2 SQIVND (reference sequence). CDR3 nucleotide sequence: TGTGCCAGTAAGCAACAGGGGCTCGGCACCGGGGAGCTGTTTTTT. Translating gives CASKQQGLGTGELFF.

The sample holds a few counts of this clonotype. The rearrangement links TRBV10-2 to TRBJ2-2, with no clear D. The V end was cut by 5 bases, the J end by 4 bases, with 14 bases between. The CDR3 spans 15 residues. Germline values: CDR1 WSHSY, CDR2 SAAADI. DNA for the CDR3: TGCGCCAGCAGTCCCAGCCGAATGATCACCGGGGAGCTGTTTTTT. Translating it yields CASSPSRMITGELFF.

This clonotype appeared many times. The CDR3 protein is CASSLFGGQTQYF. The CDR3 DNA is TGTGCCAGCAGTTTATTTGGGGGGCAGACCCAGTACTTC. This sequence joins TRBV12-3 or TRBV12-4 and TRBJ2-5; possibly TRBD1 or TRBD2 for D (6 bases each). The ends were cut back, 2 bases at V and 6 bases at J, with 10 bases in the middle. The CDR3 loop spans 13 amino acids.

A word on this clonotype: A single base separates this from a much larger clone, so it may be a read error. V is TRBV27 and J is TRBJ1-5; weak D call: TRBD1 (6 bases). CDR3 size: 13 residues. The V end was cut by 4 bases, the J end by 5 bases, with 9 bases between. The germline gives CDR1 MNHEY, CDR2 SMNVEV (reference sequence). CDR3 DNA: TGTGCCAGCAGTTGGGGGGCCCATCAGCCCCAGCATTTT. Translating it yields CASSWGAHQPQHF.

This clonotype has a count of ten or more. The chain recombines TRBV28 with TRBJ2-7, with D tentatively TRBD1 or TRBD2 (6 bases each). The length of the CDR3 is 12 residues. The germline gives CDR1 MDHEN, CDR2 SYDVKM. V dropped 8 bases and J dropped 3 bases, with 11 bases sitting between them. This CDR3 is CASEQGGYEQYF. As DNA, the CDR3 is TGTGCCAGCGAACAGGGAGGCTACGAGCAGTACTTC. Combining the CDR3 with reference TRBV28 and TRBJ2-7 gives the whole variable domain DVKVTQSSRYLVKRTGEKVFLECVQDMDHENMFWYRQDPGLGLRLIYFSYDVKMKEKGDIPEGYSVSREKKERFSLILESASTNQTSMYLCASEQGGYEQYFGPGTRLTVT.

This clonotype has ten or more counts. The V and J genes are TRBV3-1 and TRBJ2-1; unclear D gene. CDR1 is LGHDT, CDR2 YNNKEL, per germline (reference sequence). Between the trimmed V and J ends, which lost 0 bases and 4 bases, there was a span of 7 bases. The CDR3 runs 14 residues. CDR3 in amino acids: CASSQDLQYNEQFF. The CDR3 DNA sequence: TGTGCCAGCAGCCAAGACCTACAGTACAATGAGCAGTTCTTC.

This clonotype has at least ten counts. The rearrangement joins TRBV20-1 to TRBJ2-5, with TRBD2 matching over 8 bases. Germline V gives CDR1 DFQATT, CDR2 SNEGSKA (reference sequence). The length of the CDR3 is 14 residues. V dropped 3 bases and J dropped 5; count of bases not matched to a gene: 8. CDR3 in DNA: TGCAGTGCTAGCAGCAGCGGGAGAGGGGAGACCCAGTACTTC. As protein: CSASSSGRGETQYF.

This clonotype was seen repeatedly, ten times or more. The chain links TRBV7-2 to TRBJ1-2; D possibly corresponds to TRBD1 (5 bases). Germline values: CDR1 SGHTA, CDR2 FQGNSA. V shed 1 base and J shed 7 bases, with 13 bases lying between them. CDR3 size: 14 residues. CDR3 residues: CASSLVQGSSGYTF. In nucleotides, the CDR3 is TGTGCCAGCAGCTTAGTTCAGGGTTCATCTGGCTACACCTTC.

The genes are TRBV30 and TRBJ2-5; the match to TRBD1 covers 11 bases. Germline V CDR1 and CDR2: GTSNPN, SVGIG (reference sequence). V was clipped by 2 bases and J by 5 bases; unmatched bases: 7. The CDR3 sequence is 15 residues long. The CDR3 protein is CAWSPTGTGGETQYF. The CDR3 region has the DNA TGTGCCTGGAGTCCTACCGGGACAGGGGGGGAGACCCAGTACTTC.

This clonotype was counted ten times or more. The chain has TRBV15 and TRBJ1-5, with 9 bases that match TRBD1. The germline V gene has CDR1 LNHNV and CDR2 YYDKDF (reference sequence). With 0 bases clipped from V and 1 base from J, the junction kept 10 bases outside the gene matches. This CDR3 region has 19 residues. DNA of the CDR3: TGTGCCACCAGCAGAGACCCTCCGGGACAGGGACGAAGCAATCAGCCCCAGCATTTT. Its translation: CATSRDPPGQGRSNQPQHF.

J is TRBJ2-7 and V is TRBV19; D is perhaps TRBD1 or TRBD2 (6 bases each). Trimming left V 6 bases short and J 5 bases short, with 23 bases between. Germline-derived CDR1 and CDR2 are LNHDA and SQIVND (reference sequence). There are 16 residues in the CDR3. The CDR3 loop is CASSANGGVRVHEQYF. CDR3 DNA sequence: TGTGCCAGTAGCGCAAACGGGGGCGTCCGGGTCCACGAGCAGTACTTC.

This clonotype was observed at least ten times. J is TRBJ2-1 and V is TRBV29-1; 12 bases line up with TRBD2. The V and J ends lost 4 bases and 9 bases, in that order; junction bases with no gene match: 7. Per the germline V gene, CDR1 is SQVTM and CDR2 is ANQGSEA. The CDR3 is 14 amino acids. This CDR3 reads CSVGTASGRVEQFF. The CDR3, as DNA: TGCAGCGTTGGCACGGCTAGCGGGAGGGTTGAGCAGTTCTTC.

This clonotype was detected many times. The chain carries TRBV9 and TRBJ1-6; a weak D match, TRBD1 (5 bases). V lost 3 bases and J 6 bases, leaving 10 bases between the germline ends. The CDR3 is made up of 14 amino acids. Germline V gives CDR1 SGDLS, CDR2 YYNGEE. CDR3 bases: TGTGCCAGCAGCGGGGAGACAGCTAATTCACCCCTCCACTTT. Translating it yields CASSGETANSPLHF.

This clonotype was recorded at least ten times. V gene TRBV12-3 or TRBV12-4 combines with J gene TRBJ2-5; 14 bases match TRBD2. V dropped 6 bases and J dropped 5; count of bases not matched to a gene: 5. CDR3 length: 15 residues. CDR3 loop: CASRSGLAGAETQYF. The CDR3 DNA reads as TGTGCCAGCAGGTCGGGACTAGCGGGAGCGGAGACCCAGTACTTC.

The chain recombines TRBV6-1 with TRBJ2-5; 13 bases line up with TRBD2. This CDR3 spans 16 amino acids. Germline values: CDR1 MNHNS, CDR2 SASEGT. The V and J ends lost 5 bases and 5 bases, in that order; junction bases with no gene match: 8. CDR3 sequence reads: CASSPGTSGIVETQYF. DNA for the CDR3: TGTGCCAGCAGTCCCGGGACTAGCGGGATTGTGGAGACCCAGTACTTC.

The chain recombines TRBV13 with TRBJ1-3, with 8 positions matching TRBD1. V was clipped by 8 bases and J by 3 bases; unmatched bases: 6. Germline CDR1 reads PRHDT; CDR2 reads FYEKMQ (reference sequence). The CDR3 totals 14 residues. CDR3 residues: CASGSDRDGNTIYF. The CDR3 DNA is TGTGCCAGCGGCTCGGACAGGGATGGAAACACCATATATTTT.

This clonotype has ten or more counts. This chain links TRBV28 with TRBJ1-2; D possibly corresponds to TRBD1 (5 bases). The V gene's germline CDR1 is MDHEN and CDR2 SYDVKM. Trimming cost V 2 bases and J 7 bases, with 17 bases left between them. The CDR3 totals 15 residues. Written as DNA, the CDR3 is TGTGCCAGCAGTTTAAGGCCCCCCAGGGCCAGTGGCTACACCTTC. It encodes CASSLRPPRASGYTF.

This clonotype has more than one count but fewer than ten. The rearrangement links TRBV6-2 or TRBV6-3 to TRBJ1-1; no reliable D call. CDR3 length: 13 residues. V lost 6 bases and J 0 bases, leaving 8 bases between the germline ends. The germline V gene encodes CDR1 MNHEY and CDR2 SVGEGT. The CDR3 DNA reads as TGTGCCAGCAGCAGAAACATGAACACTGAAGCTTTCTTT. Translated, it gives CASSRNMNTEAFF.

The CDR3 nucleotides read TGTGCCTGGAGCCATCACCGGGGACGCTCTGGGGCCAACGTCCTGACTTTC. As protein: CAWSHHRGRSGANVLTF. This chain connects TRBV30 to TRBJ2-6, with D perhaps matching TRBD1 or TRBD2 (5 bases each). Germline CDR1 GTSNPN, CDR2 SVGIG (reference sequence). V dropped 3 bases and J dropped 0 bases, with 15 bases sitting between them. The CDR3 is made up of 17 amino acids. The entire variable domain, with the rest obtained from reference TRBV30 and TRBJ2-6, is as follows: SQTIHQWPATLVQPVGSPLSLECTVEGTSNPNLYWYRQAAGRGLQLLFYSVGIGQISSEVPQNLSASRPQDRQFILSSKKLLLSDSGFYLCAWSHHRGRSGANVLTFGAGSRLTVL.